This T cell receptor (beta chain) was recorded in a study of low-dose radiotherapy and immunotherapy resistance in tumors. Study summary: Over 26 weeks, cohort 2 got 1 Gy every two weeks, reaching 13 Gy. The drug cyclophosphamide was given into a vein at 200 mg/m2 every two weeks, one day before radiation and immunotherapy.

TRAV and TRBV primers primed cDNA for both TCRalpha and TCRbeta. With a constant-region primer and a V-primer adapter, TCRs were subjected to about 20 PCR cycles of amplification. mRNA, after isolation, was amplified by in vitro transcription. One entry per CDR3 protein, called by TCRdb with MiXCR from the reads. The sample lists 65,000 to 95,000 distinct CDR3 sequences, around 18% occurring once. This sample's time point: before trial treatment. Every donor's regimen consisted of nivolumab, ipilimumab, aspirin, low-dose cyclophosphamide and low-dose radiotherapy. The CDR3 loop spans 13 amino acids. Deletions cut 0 bases from V and 7 bases from J, with 9 bases between. The V gene's germline CDR1 is DFQATT and CDR2 SNEGSKA (reference sequence). This clonotype is labeled medium-sized (0.01 to 0.1%).

The sequencing here drew on PBMCs, taken before treatment. This receptor was identified in a male donor with prostate cancer. The chain links TRBV20-1 to TRBJ1-4; D not resolved. CDR3 protein: CSARDGPGEKLFF. CDR3 DNA sequence: TGCAGTGCTAGAGATGGGCCAGGTGAAAAACTGTTTTTT.